This TCR beta chain is from a study of blood T cell repertoires in COVID-19. Study overall: The United States, Italy and Spain provided the acute and convalescent COVID-19 samples. T cells, B-cell-depleted T cells, or PBMCs supplied cDNA or gDNA.

In the study's own analysis: Estimation of nucleated cell counts was performed using reference gene primer amplification. Libraries were prepared by immunoSEQ multiplex PCR; TCRdb keeps only in-frame clonotypes and omits some of them. V, J and clone size are those of that table, while D and trimming were read from the DNA. The repertoire holds about 120,000 clones, with 85% to 90% as singletons. Germline lookup yields CDR1 GTSNPN and CDR2 SVGIG (reference sequence). V shed 0 bases and J 6 bases; nucleotides not matched to a gene: 7. CDR3 length: 15 amino acids. The chain has TRBV30 and TRBJ2-1, with 8 bases aligning to TRBD1. Sequences were obtained from peripheral blood. The TCR was taken from a man aged 65 to 79 with active or convalescent COVID-19. In DNA form, the CDR3 reads TGTGCCTGGAGTGTACCCGCCAGGGGGCCCAATGAGCAGTTCTTC. It codes for CAWSVPARGPNEQFF.